Following are 8 T cell receptor beta chains from one sample sequenced in a study of memory CD4+ T cells and cytomegalovirus serostatus. Single viable CD3+CD4+CD8-CD45RO+ cells were sorted as the memory CD4+ T cells. This table comes from immunoSEQ multiplex PCR, and its TCRdb copy is limited to in-frame clones, with some not included. Of 50,000 to 75,000 clones listed, about 81% are singletons. What was sequenced was memory CD4+ T cells from blood. Every receptor here comes from an adult in good health and CMV-seronegative.

The V call is TRBV5-1, the J call TRBJ2-5; D gene uncertain. Germline V gene data show CDR1 as SGHRS and CDR2 as YFSETQ. The CDR3 loop spans 15 amino acids. Trimming removed 0 bases at V and 4 bases at J, with 13 bases between. This CDR3 reads CASSLDGRFIETQYF. As DNA, the CDR3 is TGCGCCAGCAGCTTGGACGGACGGTTTATAGAGACCCAGTACTTC.

This clone was counted a few times. This chain uses TRBV6-1 with TRBJ2-1; unclear D gene. V shed 6 bases and J shed 0 bases, with 12 bases lying between them. The length of the CDR3 is 15 residues. The germline gives CDR1 MNHNS, CDR2 SASEGT. The CDR3 DNA reads as TGTGCCAGCAGCCGAATAGACAACTCCTACAATGAGCAGTTCTTC. It encodes CASSRIDNSYNEQFF.

J is TRBJ2-1 and V is TRBV19; 10 nucleotides agree with TRBD1. CDR3 length: 19 amino acids. The trim removed 3 bases at V and 5 bases at J, leaving 16 bases unmatched. The germline V gene has CDR1 LNHDA and CDR2 SQIVND (reference sequence). As DNA, the CDR3 is TGTGCCAGTAGTATCCCCCTCTTCTTGGACAGGGGGACCCACAATGAGCAGTTCTTC. It encodes CASSIPLFLDRGTHNEQFF. Full variable domain (rest looked up from reference TRBV19 and TRBJ2-1): DGGITQSPKYLFRKEGQNVTLSCEQNLNHDAMYWYRQDPGQGLRLIYYSQIVNDFQKGDIAEGYSVSREKKESFPLTVTSAQKNPTAFYLCASSIPLFLDRGTHNEQFFGPGTRLTVL.

This rearrangement joins TRBV28 to TRBJ1-2, with no clear D. V was clipped by 5 bases and J by 4 bases, with 11 bases between them. The V gene's germline CDR1 is MDHEN and CDR2 SYDVKM. This CDR3 has 13 residues. CDR3 sequence reads: CASSPRWAYGYTF. The CDR3 DNA sequence: TGTGCCAGCAGTCCGCGGTGGGCCTATGGCTACACCTTC.

The chain joins TRBV15 to TRBJ1-1; D is undetermined. The CDR3 is 14 amino acids. Germline CDR1 reads LNHNV; CDR2 reads YYDKDF (reference sequence). V lost 9 bases, J lost 3 bases, and 17 bases lay in between. Here the CDR3 reads CATRTGVAYTEAFF. The CDR3 DNA reads as TGTGCCACTCGAACTGGGGTGGCGTACACTGAAGCTTTCTTT.

In regard to this clone: It is unclear where the CDR3 begins or ends on the DNA, so no DNA is shown, and the CDR3 is as TCRdb lists it. The CDR3 loop is CASSTSNTGELFF. The V call is TRBV10-1, the J call TRBJ2-2; the table assigns TRBD2, which was not confirmed against the DNA. Looked up from germline, CDR1 is WNHNN and CDR2 is SYGVQD (reference sequence). From its first to its last residue, the CDR3 has 13 amino acids.

The chain recombines TRBV6-1 with TRBJ2-7; tentatively, D is TRBD2 (6 bases). Trimming stripped 7 bases from V and 0 bases from J, with 10 bases between. Germline V gene sequence: CDR1 MNHNS, CDR2 SASEGT. The CDR3 extends over 13 amino acids. The CDR3 loop reads CASKRGTSYEQYF. In nucleotides, the CDR3 is TGTGCCAGCAAGCGCGGGACCTCCTACGAGCAGTACTTC.

The chain combines TRBV6-6 with TRBJ2-2; D remains ambiguous. The CDR3 runs 13 residues. Germline V gene sequence: CDR1 MNHNY, CDR2 SVGAGI (reference sequence). V lost 6 bases and J lost 4, with 9 bases in between. CDR3 bases: TGTGCCAGCAGGACTTCAGCCACCGGGGAGCTGTTTTTT. Amino acids: CASRTSATGELFF.